The 3 T cell receptor beta chains below all came from one sample that was sequenced in a study of blood T cells in healthy people across ages (dated by TCRdb to between 2014 and 2017). The library was made by 5' RACE. TCRdb names Illumina HiSeq 2500 as the instrument used. A second PCR of about 7 to 12 cycles was run with a J-beta primer mix and a sample-barcoded 5' primer. In-frame beta chains were kept once TCRdb had trimmed the public reads at Q25 with fastp and called clones with MiXCR. Rows matching on CDR3 protein sequence are summarized as one entry with the most common DNA and genes. Recorded for this sample are around 800,000 distinct CDR3 sequences; 35% to 60% of them occurred a single time. 15% to 20% of the sample belongs to the ten largest clones. Sequenced material: blood. The receptors were gathered from a man at least 80 years old in good health.

A note on this clonotype: Germline is not matched at one junction end, which may reflect a read error. Here the CDR3 DNA reads TGTGCCAGCATTTACACCGAGTACGAGCAGTACTTC. It encodes CASIYTEYEQYF. This chain connects TRBV6-2 or TRBV6-3 to TRBJ2-7; D unclear. The CDR3 contains 12 residues. Germline assignment: CDR1 MNHEY and CDR2 SVGEGT.

In its sample, this clonotype was seen once. Here the CDR3 reads CASSRDTNNQPQHF. The CDR3 region has the DNA TGCGCCAGCAGCCGGGACACAAACAATCAGCCCCAGCATTTT. The V and J genes are TRBV4-3 and TRBJ1-5; a weak D match, TRBD1 (6 bases). Germline loops: CDR1 LGHNA, CDR2 YSLEER. The CDR3 is 14 amino acids. Trimming left V 4 bases short and J 3 bases short, with 10 bases between.

V is TRBV4-2 and J is TRBJ2-1; 7 bases line up with TRBD2. The germline V gene encodes CDR1 LGHNA and CDR2 YNFKEQ. Trimming took 4 bases from V and 5 from J; bases not matched to a gene: 2. CDR3 length equals 13 residues. CDR3 loop: CASSRLANNEQFF. The DNA of the CDR3 is TGTGCCAGCAGCCGACTAGCCAACAATGAGCAGTTCTTC.